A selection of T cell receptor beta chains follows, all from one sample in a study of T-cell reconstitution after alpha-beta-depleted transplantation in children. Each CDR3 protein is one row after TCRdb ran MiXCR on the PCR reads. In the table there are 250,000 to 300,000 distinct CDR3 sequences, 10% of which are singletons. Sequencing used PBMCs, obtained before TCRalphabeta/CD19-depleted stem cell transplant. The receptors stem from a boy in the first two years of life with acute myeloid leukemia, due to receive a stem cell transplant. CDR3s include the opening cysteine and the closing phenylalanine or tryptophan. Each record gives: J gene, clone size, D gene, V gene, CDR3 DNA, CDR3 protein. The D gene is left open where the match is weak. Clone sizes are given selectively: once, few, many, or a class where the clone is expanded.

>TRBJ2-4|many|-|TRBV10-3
TGTGCCATCAGTGAGAGGACGGGAAACATTCAGTACTTC
CAISERTGNIQYF
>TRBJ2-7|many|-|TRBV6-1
TGTGCCAGCAGTGAAAATCGCGGGTCCTACGAGCAGTACTTC
CASSENRGSYEQYF
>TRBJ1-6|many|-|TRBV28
TGTGCCAGCAGTTTACCCCATCCCCTTAATTCACCCCTCCACTTT
CASSLPHPLNSPLHF
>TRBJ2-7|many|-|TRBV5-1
TGCGCCAGCAGCCCCACAGGGAAGCCCTACGAGCAGTACTTC
CASSPTGKPYEQYF
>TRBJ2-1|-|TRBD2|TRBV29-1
TGCAGCGTCTTAGGGATACTAGCGGATTACAATGAGCAGTTCTTC
CSVLGILADYNEQFF
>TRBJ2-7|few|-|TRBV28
TGTGCCAGCACCAGTTCGCCCTACGAGCAGTACTTC
CASTSSPYEQYF
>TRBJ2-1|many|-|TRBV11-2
TGTGCCAGCAGCTTAGTTGCTGGGGACAATGAGCAGTTCTTC
CASSLVAGDNEQFF
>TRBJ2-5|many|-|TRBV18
TGTGCCAGCTCACCACGGCGGTACCAAGAGACCCAGTACTTC
CASSPRRYQETQYF
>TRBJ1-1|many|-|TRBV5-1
TGCGCCAGCAGCTTGGGGCAGACGAACACTGAAGCTTTCTTT
CASSLGQTNTEAFF
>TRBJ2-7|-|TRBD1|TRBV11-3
TGTGCCAGCAGCTTAGAACAGGGGGCGCGCGAGCAGTACTTC
CASSLEQGAREQYF
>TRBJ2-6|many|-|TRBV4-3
TGCGCCAGCAGCCAAGAACGAGGAACTGGGGCCAACGTCCTGACTTTC
CASSQERGTGANVLTF
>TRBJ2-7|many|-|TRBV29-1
TGCAGCGTTGGCCAGGGAGGTTCCTACGAGCAGTACTTC
CSVGQGGSYEQYF
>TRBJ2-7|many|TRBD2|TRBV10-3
TGTGCCATCAGTGAGTCCCCCGGGACTAACAGCGAGCAGTACTTC
CAISESPGTNSEQYF
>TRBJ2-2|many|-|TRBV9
TGTGCCAGCAGCGAGAACACCGGGGAGCTGTTTTTT
CASSENTGELFF
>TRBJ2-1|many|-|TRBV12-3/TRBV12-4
TGTGCCAGCAAAGTCCGGGCCCACCGCCCCCACAATGAGCAGTTCTTC
CASKVRAHRPHNEQFF
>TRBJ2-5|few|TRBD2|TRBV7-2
TGTGCCAGCGTTTCACAGCGGGGGGGCGGGCAAGAGACCCAGTACTTC
CASVSQRGGGQETQYF
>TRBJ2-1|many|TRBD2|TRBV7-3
TGTGCCAGCAGCCGGACTAGCGGGGGGACCAATGAGCAGTTCTTC
CASSRTSGGTNEQFF
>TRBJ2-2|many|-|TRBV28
TGTGCCAGCCGCCCTTCGATGGGGACGAACACCGGGGAGCTGTTTTTT
CASRPSMGTNTGELFF
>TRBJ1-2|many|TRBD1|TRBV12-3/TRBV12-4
TGTGCCAGCAGTTTGTGGCAGGGACAGGGCGCCTATGGCTACACCTTC
CASSLWQGQGAYGYTF
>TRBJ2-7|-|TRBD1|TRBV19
TGTGCCAGTAGTCCACCCGGGACAGGGGCCTACGAGCAGTACTTC
CASSPPGTGAYEQYF
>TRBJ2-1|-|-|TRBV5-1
TGCGCCAGCAGCTTGGTCCTTAGCTACTACAATGAGCAGTTCTTC
CASSLVLSYYNEQFF
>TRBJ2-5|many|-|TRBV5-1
TGCGCCAGCAGCTTGGGGGGCCACGACCAAGAGACCCAGTACTTC
CASSLGGHDQETQYF
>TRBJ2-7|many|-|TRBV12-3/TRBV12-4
TGTGCCAGCAGCAAGACATACGAAGCCTACGAGCAGTACTTC
CASSKTYEAYEQYF
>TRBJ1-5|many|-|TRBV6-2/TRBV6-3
TGTGCCACCTCCGACAGTAACCGAGATCAGCCCCAGCATTTT
CATSDSNRDQPQHF